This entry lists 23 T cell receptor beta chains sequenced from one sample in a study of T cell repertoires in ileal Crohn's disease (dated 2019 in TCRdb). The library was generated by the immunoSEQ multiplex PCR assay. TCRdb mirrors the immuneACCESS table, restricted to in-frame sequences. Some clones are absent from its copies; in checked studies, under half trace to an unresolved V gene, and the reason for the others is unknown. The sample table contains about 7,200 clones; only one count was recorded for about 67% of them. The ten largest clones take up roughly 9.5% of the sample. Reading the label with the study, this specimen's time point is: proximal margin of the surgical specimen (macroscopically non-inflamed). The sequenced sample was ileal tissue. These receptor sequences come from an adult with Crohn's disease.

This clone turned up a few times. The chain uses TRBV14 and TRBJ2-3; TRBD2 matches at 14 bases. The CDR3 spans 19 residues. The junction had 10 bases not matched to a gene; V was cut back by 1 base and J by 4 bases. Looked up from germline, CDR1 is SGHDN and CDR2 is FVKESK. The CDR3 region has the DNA TGTGCCAGCAGCCAAGCCGGGACTAGCGGGAGAGGGCGGCCAGATACGCAGTATTTT. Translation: CASSQAGTSGRGRPDTQYF.

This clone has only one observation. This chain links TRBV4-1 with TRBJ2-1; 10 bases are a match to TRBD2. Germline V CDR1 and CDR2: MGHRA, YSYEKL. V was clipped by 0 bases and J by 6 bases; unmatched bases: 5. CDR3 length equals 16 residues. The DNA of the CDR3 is TGCGCCAGCAGCCAAGATCCTAGCGGGAGCTTCAATGAGCAGTTCTTC. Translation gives CASSQDPSGSFNEQFF.

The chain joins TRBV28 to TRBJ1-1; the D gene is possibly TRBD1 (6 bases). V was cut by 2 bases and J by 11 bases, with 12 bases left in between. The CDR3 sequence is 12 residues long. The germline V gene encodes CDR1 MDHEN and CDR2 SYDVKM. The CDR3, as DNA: TGTGCCAGCAGTTTACCGCTGGGGGCTGCTTTCTTT. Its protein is CASSLPLGAAFF.

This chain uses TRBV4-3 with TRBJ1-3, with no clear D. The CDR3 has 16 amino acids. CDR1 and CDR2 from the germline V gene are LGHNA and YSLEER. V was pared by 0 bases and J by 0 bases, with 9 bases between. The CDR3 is CASSQEWAASGNTIYF. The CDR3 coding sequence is TGCGCCAGCAGCCAAGAATGGGCAGCCTCTGGAAACACCATATATTTT.

For the CDR3, the DNA is TGTGCCAGCAGCTTAGGCAACACCGGGGAGCTGTTTTTT. As protein: CASSLGNTGELFF. This sequence joins TRBV7-3 and TRBJ2-2; D is undetermined. Germline lookup yields CDR1 SGHTA and CDR2 FQGTGA. This CDR3 is built from 13 residues. V lost 2 bases, J lost 2 bases, and 3 bases lay in between.

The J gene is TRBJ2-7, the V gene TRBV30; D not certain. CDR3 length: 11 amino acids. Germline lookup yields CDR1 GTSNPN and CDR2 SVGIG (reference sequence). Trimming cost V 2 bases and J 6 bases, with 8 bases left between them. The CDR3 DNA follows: TGTGCCTGGAGTCCTTATATCGAGCAGTACTTC. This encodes CAWSPYIEQYF.

DNA for the CDR3: TGTGCCATCATGGATAGCGGCTACGAGCAGTACTTC. Translated, it gives CAIMDSGYEQYF. The chain recombines TRBV10-3 with TRBJ2-7, with D possibly TRBD2 on 6 matching bases. From germline, CDR1 is ENHRY and CDR2 SYGVKD. There are 12 residues in the CDR3. V dropped 7 bases and J dropped 3 bases, with 10 bases sitting between them.

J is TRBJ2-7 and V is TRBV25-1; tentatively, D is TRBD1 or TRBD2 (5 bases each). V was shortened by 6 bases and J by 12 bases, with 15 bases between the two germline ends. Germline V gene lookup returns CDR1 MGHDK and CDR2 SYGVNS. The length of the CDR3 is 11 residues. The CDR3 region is CASRDSGFAYF. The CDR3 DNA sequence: TGTGCCAGCAGGGACTCAGGGTTTGCGTACTTC.

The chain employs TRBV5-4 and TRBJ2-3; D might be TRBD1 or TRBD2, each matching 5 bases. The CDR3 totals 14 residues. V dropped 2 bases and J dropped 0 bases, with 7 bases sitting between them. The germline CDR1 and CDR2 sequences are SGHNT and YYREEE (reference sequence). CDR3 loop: CASSFGDSTDTQYF. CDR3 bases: TGTGCCAGCAGCTTCGGGGACAGCACAGATACGCAGTATTTT.

The CDR3 DNA follows: TGTGCCAGCAGCTTGGACAGAAAAAGATCGAACACTGAAGCTTTCTTT. This gives the protein CASSLDRKRSNTEAFF. This rearrangement joins TRBV5-4 to TRBJ1-1; D unresolved. CDR1 is SGHNT, CDR2 YYREEE, per germline (reference sequence). CDR3 size: 16 residues. The germline V and J ends were trimmed by 0 bases and 1 base, with 13 bases remaining between them.

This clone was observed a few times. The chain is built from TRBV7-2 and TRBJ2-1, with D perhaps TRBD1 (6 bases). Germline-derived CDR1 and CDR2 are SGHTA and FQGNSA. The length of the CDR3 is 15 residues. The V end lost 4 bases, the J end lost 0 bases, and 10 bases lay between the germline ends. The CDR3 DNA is TGTGCCAGCAGCTCAAGAGGGGGCTCCTACAATGAGCAGTTCTTC. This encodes CASSSRGGSYNEQFF.

DNA of the CDR3: TGTGCCTGGAGGAGGGGCCCTGCAACTAATGAAAAACTGTTTTTT. It codes for CAWRRGPATNEKLFF. J is TRBJ1-4 and V is TRBV30; D perhaps matches TRBD1 (5 bases). V was cut by 3 bases and J by 0 bases, with 11 bases left in between. The germline gives CDR1 GTSNPN, CDR2 SVGIG (reference sequence). The CDR3 consists of 15 residues.

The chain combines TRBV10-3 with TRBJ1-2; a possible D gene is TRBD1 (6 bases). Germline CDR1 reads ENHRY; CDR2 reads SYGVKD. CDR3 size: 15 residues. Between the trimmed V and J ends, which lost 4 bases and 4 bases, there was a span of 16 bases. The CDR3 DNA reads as TGTGCCATCAGTGGGGCGGGGGCATCTGTCTATGGCTACACCTTC. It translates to CAISGAGASVYGYTF.

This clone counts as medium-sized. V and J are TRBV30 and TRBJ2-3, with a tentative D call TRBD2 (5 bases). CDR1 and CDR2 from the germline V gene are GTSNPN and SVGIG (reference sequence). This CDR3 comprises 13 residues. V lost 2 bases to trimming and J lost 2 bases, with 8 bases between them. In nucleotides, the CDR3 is TGTGCCTGGAGTTTAGCGTACACAGATACGCAGTATTTT. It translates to CAWSLAYTDTQYF.

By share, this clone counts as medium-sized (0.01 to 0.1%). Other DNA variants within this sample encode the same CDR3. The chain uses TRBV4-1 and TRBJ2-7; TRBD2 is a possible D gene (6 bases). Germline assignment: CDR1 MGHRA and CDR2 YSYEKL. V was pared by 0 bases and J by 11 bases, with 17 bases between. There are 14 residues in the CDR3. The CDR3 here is CASSQDLTGWTKYF. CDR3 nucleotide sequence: TGCGCCAGCAGCCAAGACCTAACCGGATGGACTAAGTACTTC.

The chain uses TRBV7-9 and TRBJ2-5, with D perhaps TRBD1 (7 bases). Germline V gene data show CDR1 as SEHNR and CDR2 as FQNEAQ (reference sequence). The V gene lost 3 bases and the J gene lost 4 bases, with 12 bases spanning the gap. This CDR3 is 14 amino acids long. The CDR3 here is CASSFYQGGETQYF. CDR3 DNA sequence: TGTGCCAGCAGCTTCTACCAGGGGGGAGAGACCCAGTACTTC. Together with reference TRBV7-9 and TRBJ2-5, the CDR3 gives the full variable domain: DTGVSQNPRHKITKRGQNVTFRCDPISEHNRLYWYRQTLGQGPEFLTYFQNEAQLEKSRLLSDRFSAERPKGSFSTLEIQRTEQGDSAMYLCASSFYQGGETQYFGPGTRLLVL.

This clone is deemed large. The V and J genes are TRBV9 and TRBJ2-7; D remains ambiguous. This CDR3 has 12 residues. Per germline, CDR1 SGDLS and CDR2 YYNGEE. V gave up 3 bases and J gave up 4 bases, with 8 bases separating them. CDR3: CASSGNGYEQYF. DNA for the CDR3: TGTGCCAGCAGCGGTAACGGGTACGAGCAGTACTTC.

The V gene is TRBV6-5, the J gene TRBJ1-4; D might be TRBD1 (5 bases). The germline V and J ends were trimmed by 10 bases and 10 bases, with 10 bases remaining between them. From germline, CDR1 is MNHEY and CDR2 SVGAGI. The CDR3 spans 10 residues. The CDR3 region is CATPGGKLFF. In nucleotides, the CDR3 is TGTGCCACCCCGGGGGGAAAACTGTTTTTT.

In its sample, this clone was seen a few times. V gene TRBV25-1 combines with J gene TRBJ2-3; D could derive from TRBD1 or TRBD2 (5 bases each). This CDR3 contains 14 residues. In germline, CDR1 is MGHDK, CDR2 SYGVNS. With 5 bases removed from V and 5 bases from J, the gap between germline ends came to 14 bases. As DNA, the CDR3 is TGTGCCAGCAGTAGCCTAGGGGAGATAGATACGCAGTATTTT. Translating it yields CASSSLGEIDTQYF. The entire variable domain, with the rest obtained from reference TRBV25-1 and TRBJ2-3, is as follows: EADIYQTPRYLVIGTGKKITLECSQTMGHDKMYWYQQDPGMELHLIHYSYGVNSTEKGDLSSESTVSRIRTEHFPLTLESARPSHTSQYLCASSSLGEIDTQYFGPGTRLTVL.

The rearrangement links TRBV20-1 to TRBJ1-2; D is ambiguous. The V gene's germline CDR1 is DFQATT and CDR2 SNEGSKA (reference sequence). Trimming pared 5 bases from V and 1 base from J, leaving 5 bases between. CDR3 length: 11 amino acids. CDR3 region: CSAHVNYGYTF. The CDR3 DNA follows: TGCAGTGCTCATGTTAACTATGGCTACACCTTC.

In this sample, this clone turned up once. The CDR3 coding sequence is TGTGCCAGCAGCTTAGAGGGACACGTAGCGGGTGAAAAACTGTTTTTT. Translated, it gives CASSLEGHVAGEKLFF. The rearrangement links TRBV11-3 to TRBJ1-4; perhaps TRBD1 as D (6 bases). In germline, CDR1 is SGHNT, CDR2 YENEEA. Trimming stripped 0 bases from V and 7 bases from J, with 15 bases between. This CDR3 region has 16 residues.

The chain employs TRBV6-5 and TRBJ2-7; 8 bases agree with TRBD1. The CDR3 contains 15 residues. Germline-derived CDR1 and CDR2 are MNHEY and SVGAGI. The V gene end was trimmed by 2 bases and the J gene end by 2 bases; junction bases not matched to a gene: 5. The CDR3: CASSYRQGSTYEQYF. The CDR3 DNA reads TGTGCCAGCAGTTACCGACAGGGGTCTACCTACGAGCAGTACTTC.

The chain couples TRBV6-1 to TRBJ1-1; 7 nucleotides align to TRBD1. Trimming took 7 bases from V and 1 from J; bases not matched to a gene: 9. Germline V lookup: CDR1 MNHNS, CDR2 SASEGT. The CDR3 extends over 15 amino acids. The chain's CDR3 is CASTETNRGNTEAFF. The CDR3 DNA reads TGTGCCAGCACCGAAACAAACAGGGGGAACACTGAAGCTTTCTTT.